This note documents a single T cell receptor beta chain sequence. Antigen: not known. The ends were cut back, 6 bases at V and 0 bases at J, with 12 bases in the middle. Germline CDR1 MDHEN, CDR2 SYDVKM. There are 14 residues in the CDR3. The data originate from a study of T cells in tuberculosis. Study-wide points: Shorter CDR3-alpha in active tuberculosis partly drove smaller distances. Active tuberculosis TCR-alpha repertoires lay closer to GMM-specific TCRs than IGRA-negative controls, suggesting clonal expansion. GEM motif frequencies gave around 70% accuracy; the GMM repertoire gave 80% to 90%.

Each donor contributed about 100,000 T cells on average, unsorted. Produced via immunoSEQ multiplex PCR; TCRdb's table is partial and in-frame only. The data hold some 30,000 clones, with about 90% observed a single time. The sample consisted of PBMCs. V usage is TRBV28 and J usage is TRBJ2-7; tentatively, D is TRBD1 (6 bases). The sequence was obtained from a donor between 10 and 29 years old with latent tuberculosis or without tuberculosis infection. Some clones in this sample may be carry-over from other donors' samples. The CDR3 loop reads CASSPGDNSYEQYF. The CDR3 DNA reads as TGTGCCAGCAGCCCTGGGGACAACTCCTACGAGCAGTACTTC.